Below, 26 T cell receptor beta chains from the same sample are listed, as sequenced in a study of T cell responses to AZD1222 COVID-19 vaccine. Profiled with immunoSEQ multiplex PCR; TCRdb holds only in-frame clones, not every one. The table records some 56,000 clones, 70% to 90% of them present only once. Sequencing used peripheral blood, obtained on day 0 of AZD1222 vaccination. These receptors originate from an adult in good health.

The table lists this clone with a count of one. The chain employs TRBV18 and TRBJ1-1, with 10 positions matching TRBD1. CDR1 and CDR2 (germline): KGHSH, LQKENI. The CDR3 runs 14 residues. V shed 4 bases and J 6 bases; nucleotides not matched to a gene: 5. CDR3 nucleotide sequence: TGTGCCAGCTCACAGACAGGGGGCGAGGCTGAAGCTTTCTTT. Translated, it gives CASSQTGGEAEAFF.

The genes are TRBV28 and TRBJ2-2, with D maybe TRBD2 (6 bases). V was cut by 4 bases and J by 4 bases, with 19 bases left in between. This CDR3 has 17 amino acids. Germline CDR1 MDHEN, CDR2 SYDVKM. CDR3 loop: CASSYPGKGRFTGELFF. In DNA, the CDR3 is TGTGCCAGCAGTTACCCCGGGAAGGGGAGGTTCACCGGGGAGCTGTTTTTT.

The chain has TRBV29-1 and TRBJ1-1; D perhaps matches TRBD1 (5 bases). The CDR3 extends over 12 amino acids. Trimming took off 0 bases at V and 10 bases at J, with 12 bases between the two ends. Looked up from germline, CDR1 is SQVTM and CDR2 is ANQGSEA. The CDR3: CSVEDLERGAFF. Here the CDR3 DNA reads TGCAGCGTTGAAGATCTAGAAAGGGGAGCTTTCTTT.

The chain couples TRBV6-5 to TRBJ1-5; TRBD1 matches at 8 bases. J gave up 4 bases and V 5 bases, and 4 bases lay outside the gene matches. The CDR3 sequence is 14 residues long. Germline CDR1 and CDR2: MNHEY and SVGAGI. The CDR3 region has the DNA TGTGCCAGCAGTCGGGACAGGACGAATCAGCCCCAGCATTTT. Its protein product is CASSRDRTNQPQHF.

This chain joins TRBV3-1 (or the pseudogene TRBV3-2) and TRBJ2-1; 10 bases fit TRBD2. This CDR3 comprises 16 residues. V lost 3 bases and J lost 3; bases outside the gene matches: 5. In germline, CDR1 is LGHDT, CDR2 YNNKEL (reference sequence). The CDR3: CASSHTSGVNYNEQFF. CDR3 DNA sequence: TGTGCCAGCAGCCACACTAGCGGGGTGAACTACAATGAGCAGTTCTTC.

V gene TRBV25-1 combines with J gene TRBJ2-2, with D unresolved. The ends were cut back, 8 bases at V and 2 bases at J, with 6 bases in the middle. The V gene's germline CDR1 is MGHDK and CDR2 SYGVNS. There are 12 residues in the CDR3. CDR3 residues: CASGTNTGELFF. DNA for the CDR3: TGTGCCAGCGGTACTAACACCGGGGAGCTGTTTTTT.

In DNA, the CDR3 is TGTGCCAGCAGCGTAGTGGGGACAGGAGACAATGAGCAGTTCTTC. Translating gives CASSVVGTGDNEQFF. V gene TRBV9 combines with J gene TRBJ2-1; 8 bases fit TRBD1. The trim removed 0 bases at V and 5 bases at J, leaving 4 bases unmatched. The CDR3 is 15 amino acids. From germline, CDR1 is SGDLS and CDR2 YYNGEE. The full variable domain, rest sourced from reference TRBV9 and TRBJ2-1, is DSGVTQTPKHLITATGQRVTLRCSPRSGDLSVYWYQQSLDQGLQFLIQYYNGEERAKGNILERFSAQQFPDLHSELNLSSLELGDSALYFCASSVVGTGDNEQFFGPGTRLTVL.

The chain is built from TRBV11-2 and TRBJ2-3; 10 nucleotides agree with TRBD2. V lost 1 base and J lost 2; bases outside the gene matches: 6. The CDR3 consists of 17 residues. CDR1 and CDR2 from the germline V gene are SGHAT and FQNNGV. The CDR3 nucleotides are TGTGCCAGCAGCTTAGGCCAGCGGGGGGGGCTCACAGATACGCAGTATTTT. Residues: CASSLGQRGGLTDTQYF.

The chain carries TRBV19 and TRBJ1-4, with 7 bases identical to TRBD1. CDR1 LNHDA and CDR2 SQIVND come from the germline V gene (reference sequence). The CDR3 contains 16 residues. V trimming: 5 bases; J trimming: 0 bases; junction bases outside the gene matches: 6. CDR3 in amino acids: CASSRQGVATNEKLFF. CDR3 in DNA: TGTGCCAGTAGTCGGCAGGGGGTTGCAACTAATGAAAAACTGTTTTTT.

The chain joins TRBV9 to TRBJ1-2, with 10 nucleotides matching TRBD1. Germline CDR1 is SGDLS and CDR2 is YYNGEE. Trimming at V came to 4 bases and at J to 3 bases, leaving 6 bases not matched to a gene. The CDR3 covers 15 residues. CDR3 DNA: TGTGCCAGCAGCAAACGGGACAGGGGAGACTATGGCTACACCTTC. It translates to CASSKRDRGDYGYTF.

The rearrangement uses TRBV28 and TRBJ1-5; D might be TRBD1 (6 bases). The CDR3 extends over 14 amino acids. Germline V gives CDR1 MDHEN, CDR2 SYDVKM. The V and J ends lost 4 bases and 7 bases respectively, with 14 bases between them. The DNA of the CDR3 is TGTGCCAGCAGTTCAACAGGGTTGGTGCAGCCCCAGCATTTT. Translation: CASSSTGLVQPQHF.

V gene TRBV6-5 combines with J gene TRBJ1-1; D is undetermined. Per the germline V gene, CDR1 is MNHEY and CDR2 is SVGAGI. The V gene lost 5 bases and the J gene lost 4 bases, with 11 bases spanning the gap. The CDR3 contains 13 residues. The CDR3 DNA is TGTGCCAGCAGTAAAACGGTGGGCACTGAAGCTTTCTTT. It is translated as CASSKTVGTEAFF.

The chain employs TRBV2 and TRBJ2-7; possibly TRBD1 or TRBD2 for D (5 bases each). The CDR3 runs to 12 residues. Deletions cut 7 bases from V and 2 bases from J, with 9 bases between. Germline lookup yields CDR1 SNHLY and CDR2 FYNNEI. Written as DNA, the CDR3 is TGTGCCAGCATGTGGGGGACCTACGAGCAGTACTTC. Amino acid sequence: CASMWGTYEQYF. The full variable domain, completed using reference TRBV2 and TRBJ2-7, is EPEVTQTPSHQVTQMGQEVILRCVPISNHLYFYWYRQILGQKVEFLVSFYNNEISEKSEIFDDQFSVERPDGSNFTLKIRSTKLEDSAMYFCASMWGTYEQYFGPGTRLTVT.

This chain connects TRBV6-5 to TRBJ2-7; D possibly uses TRBD1 or TRBD2 (5 bases each). With 6 bases removed from V and 5 bases from J, the gap between germline ends came to 17 bases. CDR1 is MNHEY, CDR2 SVGAGI, per germline. The CDR3 totals 14 residues. This CDR3 reads CASSVTRGIDEQYF. CDR3 bases: TGTGCCAGCAGCGTGACCCGGGGCATAGACGAGCAGTACTTC.

This rearrangement joins TRBV5-1 to TRBJ2-6; D assignment may be TRBD1 or TRBD2 (5 bases each). Germline V CDR1 and CDR2: SGHRS, YFSETQ. CDR3 length: 14 residues. With 5 bases removed from V and 0 bases from J, the gap between germline ends came to 6 bases. CDR3 residues: CASRGTSGANVLTF. The CDR3 region has the DNA TGCGCCAGCAGAGGGACCTCTGGGGCCAACGTCCTGACTTTC.

This clone was detected only once. J is TRBJ1-1 and V is TRBV30, with D unresolved. Germline CDR1 is GTSNPN and CDR2 is SVGIG (reference sequence). This CDR3 contains 11 residues. The V gene lost 7 bases and the J gene lost 5 bases, with 11 bases spanning the gap. The CDR3 loop reads CASGRETEAFF. In nucleotides, the CDR3 is TGTGCCTCGGGGAGAGAAACTGAAGCTTTCTTT.

The chain recombines TRBV7-9 with TRBJ2-7; 7 bases agree with TRBD1. With V trimmed by 6 bases and J by 5 bases, 7 bases remained unmatched. Germline CDR1 is SEHNR and CDR2 is FQNEAQ (reference sequence). The CDR3 sequence is 13 residues long. CDR3 protein: CASRPQGTHEQYF. The CDR3 DNA follows: TGTGCCAGCAGGCCACAGGGGACCCACGAGCAGTACTTC.

The V and J genes are TRBV28 and TRBJ1-1, with D perhaps TRBD1 (6 bases). The ends were cut back, 6 bases at V and 7 bases at J, with 24 bases in the middle. CDR1 and CDR2 from the germline V gene are MDHEN and SYDVKM. CDR3 size: 16 residues. CDR3 bases: TGTGCCAGCAGCTCCCACGGGACATTTTTACTTTTTGAAGCTTTCTTT. Its translation is CASSSHGTFLLFEAFF.

This chain uses TRBV19 with TRBJ1-4; a weak D match, TRBD1 (6 bases). Trimming removed 5 bases at V and 5 bases at J, with 15 bases between. There are 15 residues in the CDR3. Germline V CDR1 and CDR2: LNHDA, SQIVND (reference sequence). CDR3: CASSSQTGPNEKLFF. The CDR3 DNA is TGTGCCAGTAGTTCGCAGACAGGTCCAAATGAAAAACTGTTTTTT.

The genes are TRBV11-2 and TRBJ1-2; 7 bases line up with TRBD1. This CDR3 has 15 residues. V lost 5 bases and J lost 0; bases outside the gene matches: 6. Germline V CDR1 and CDR2: SGHAT, FQNNGV. DNA of the CDR3: TGTGCCAGCAGCGACGGGGACAGCACTAACTATGGCTACACCTTC. It codes for CASSDGDSTNYGYTF.

This rearrangement joins TRBV2 to TRBJ2-1, with 13 bases that match TRBD2. The CDR3 is made up of 19 amino acids. Germline CDR1 is SNHLY and CDR2 is FYNNEI. Losses at the gene ends were 5 bases for V and 1 base for J; bases not matched to a gene: 11. CDR3 amino acids: CASSLGLAGAQLSYNEQFF. Written as DNA, the CDR3 is TGTGCCAGCAGTCTAGGACTAGCGGGGGCGCAACTATCCTACAATGAGCAGTTCTTC.

The chain couples TRBV9 to TRBJ2-3; tentatively, D is TRBD1 or TRBD2 (5 bases each). The CDR3 totals 14 residues. Between the trimmed V and J ends, which lost 3 bases and 1 base, there was a span of 9 bases. In germline, CDR1 is SGDLS, CDR2 YYNGEE. The CDR3 DNA follows: TGTGCCAGCAGCGACCGGGACGGCACAGATACGCAGTATTTT. Protein product: CASSDRDGTDTQYF.

This CDR3 is CASSLGTGPSNEKLFF. The CDR3 nucleotides read TGTGCCAGCAGCTTAGGGACAGGACCCTCTAATGAAAAACTGTTTTTT. The gene calls are TRBV7-9 and TRBJ1-4; 7 nucleotides match TRBD1. V lost 1 base and J lost 3; bases outside the gene matches: 5. The CDR3 consists of 16 residues. The germline gives CDR1 SEHNR, CDR2 FQNEAQ (reference sequence).

The chain couples TRBV6-4 to TRBJ1-2; D ambiguous. Trimming cost V 0 bases and J 2 bases, with 10 bases left between them. This CDR3 spans 15 amino acids. CDR1 MRHNA and CDR2 SNTAGT come from the germline V gene. CDR3 sequence (DNA): TGTGCCAGCAGTGACTCGCGACGGAAGAACTATGGCTACACCTTC. The encoded protein is CASSDSRRKNYGYTF.

The chain recombines TRBV7-9 with TRBJ2-7; D remains unclear. Deletions cut 2 bases from V and 4 bases from J, with 6 bases between. This CDR3 is built from 12 residues. The germline CDR1 and CDR2 sequences are SEHNR and FQNEAQ (reference sequence). The CDR3 loop is CASSLSGYEQYF. DNA for the CDR3: TGTGCCAGCAGCTTAAGTGGGTACGAGCAGTACTTC.

The V gene is TRBV5-6, the J gene TRBJ1-1, with 10 nucleotides matching TRBD1. This CDR3 has 15 residues. V lost 4 bases, J lost 3 bases, and 6 bases stayed unmatched. Germline V CDR1 and CDR2: SGHDT, YYEEEE. This CDR3 is CASSPDRGWDTEAFF. CDR3 in DNA: TGTGCCAGCAGCCCGGACAGGGGGTGGGACACTGAAGCTTTCTTT.